Listed here are 3 T cell receptor beta chains from one sample, sequenced in a study. From the 5' RACE reads, TCRdb called clonotypes with MiXCR, one entry per CDR3 protein. The table has 53,000 or so distinct CDR3 sequences, approximately 23% seen once; the top ten hold 3.2%. The source material was tumor-infiltrating naive CD4+ T cells sorted from the breast tumor. The subset: naive CD4+ T cells, CD4+CD45RA+CD25-. The source of these receptors is a female donor with breast cancer.

The sample holds a few counts of this clonotype. This chain connects TRBV18 to TRBJ1-2; D is unclear. The CDR3 totals 16 residues. Germline loops: CDR1 KGHSH, CDR2 LQKENI. V dropped 3 bases and J dropped 3 bases, with 17 bases sitting between them. DNA for the CDR3: TGTGCCAGCTCACCGCCCAGTCGAGGGTTAGACTATGGCTACACCTTC. It encodes CASSPPSRGLDYGYTF.

The chain has TRBV27 and TRBJ2-7, with 8 bases that match TRBD1. This CDR3 spans 12 amino acids. Germline V gives CDR1 MNHEY, CDR2 SMNVEV (reference sequence). The V gene end was trimmed by 5 bases and the J gene end by 6 bases; junction bases not matched to a gene: 3. In DNA, the CDR3 is TGTGCCAGCAGTCGGACAGGGTCCGAGCAGTACTTC. Protein: CASSRTGSEQYF.

This clonotype was seen repeatedly, ten times or more. CDR3 protein: CASSPTQGHNQPQHF. The DNA for the CDR3 is TGTGCCAGCAGCCCCACCCAGGGCCACAATCAGCCCCAGCATTTT. The chain is built from TRBV9 and TRBJ1-5; D perhaps matches TRBD1 (5 bases). This CDR3 contains 15 residues. The germline V gene encodes CDR1 SGDLS and CDR2 YYNGEE. V lost 4 bases, J lost 3 bases, and 14 bases lay in between. Complete variable domain (other parts from reference TRBV9 and TRBJ1-5): DSGVTQTPKHLITATGQRVTLRCSPRSGDLSVYWYQQSLDQGLQFLIQYYNGEERAKGNILERFSAQQFPDLHSELNLSSLELGDSALYFCASSPTQGHNQPQHFGDGTRLSIL.